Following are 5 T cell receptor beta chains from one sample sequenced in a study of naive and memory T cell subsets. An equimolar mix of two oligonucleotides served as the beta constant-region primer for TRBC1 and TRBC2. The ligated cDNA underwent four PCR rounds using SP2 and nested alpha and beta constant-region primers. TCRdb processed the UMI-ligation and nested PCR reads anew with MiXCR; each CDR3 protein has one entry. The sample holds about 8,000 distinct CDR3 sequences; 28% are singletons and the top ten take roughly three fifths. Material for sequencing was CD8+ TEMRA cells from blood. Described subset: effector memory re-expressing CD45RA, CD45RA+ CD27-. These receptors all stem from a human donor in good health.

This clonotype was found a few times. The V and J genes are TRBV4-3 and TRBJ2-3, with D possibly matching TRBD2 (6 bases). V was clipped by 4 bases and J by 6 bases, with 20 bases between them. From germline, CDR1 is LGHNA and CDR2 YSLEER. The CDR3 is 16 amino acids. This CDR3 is CASSPLGRPVRDTQYF. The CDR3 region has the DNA TGCGCCAGCAGCCCCCTGGGGAGGCCAGTGAGGGATACGCAGTATTTT.

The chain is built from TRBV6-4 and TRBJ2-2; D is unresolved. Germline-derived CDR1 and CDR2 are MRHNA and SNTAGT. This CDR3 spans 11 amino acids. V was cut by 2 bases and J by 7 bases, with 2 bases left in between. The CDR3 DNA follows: TGTGCCAGCAGTGACGACGGGGAGCTGTTTTTT. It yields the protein CASSDDGELFF.

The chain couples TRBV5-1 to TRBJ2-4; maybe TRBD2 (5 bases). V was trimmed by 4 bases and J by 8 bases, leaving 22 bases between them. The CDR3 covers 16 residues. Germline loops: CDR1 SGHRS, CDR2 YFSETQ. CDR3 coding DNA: TGCGCCAGCAGCCAGGAGGCCCCACACCTTGGGGACATTCAGTACTTC. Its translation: CASSQEAPHLGDIQYF.

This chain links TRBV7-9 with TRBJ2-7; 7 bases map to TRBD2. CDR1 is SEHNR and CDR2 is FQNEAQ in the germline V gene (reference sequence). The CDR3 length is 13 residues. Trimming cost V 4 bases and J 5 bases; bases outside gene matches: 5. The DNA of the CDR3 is TGTGCCAGCAGCTCGACTAGCCGGAACGAGCAGTACTTC. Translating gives CASSSTSRNEQYF.

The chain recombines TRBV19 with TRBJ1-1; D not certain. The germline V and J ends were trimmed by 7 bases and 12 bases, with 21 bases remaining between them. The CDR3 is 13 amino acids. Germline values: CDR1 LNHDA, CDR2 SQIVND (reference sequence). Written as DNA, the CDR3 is TGTGCCAGTAAACCGACGGCGCCGAGGAAGTCTTTCTTT. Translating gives CASKPTAPRKSFF.